These 4 T cell receptor beta chains were sequenced from one sample in a study of blood T cell repertoires in COVID-19. Libraries were prepared by immunoSEQ multiplex PCR; TCRdb keeps only in-frame clonotypes and omits some of them. The sample lists 15,000 to 20,000 clones; 87% were seen once. Sequenced: peripheral blood. Receptors originate from a human donor in a cohort sampled during active COVID-19.

This clone has just one count. This chain uses TRBV7-9 with TRBJ2-3; 9 nucleotides line up with TRBD2. Germline lookup yields CDR1 SEHNR and CDR2 FQNEAQ (reference sequence). This CDR3 spans 16 amino acids. The trim removed 2 bases at V and 0 bases at J, leaving 3 bases unmatched. CDR3 coding DNA: TGTGCCAGCAGCTTAATTACTAGCGGGAGCACAGATACGCAGTATTTT. This translates into CASSLITSGSTDTQYF.

The rearrangement links TRBV18 to TRBJ1-4, with D unclear. V was clipped by 3 bases and J by 5 bases, with 16 bases between them. Germline V gene sequence: CDR1 KGHSH, CDR2 LQKENI. The CDR3 sequence is 16 residues long. The CDR3 region has the DNA TGTGCCAGCTCACCTTCGGGAAAGGCCGACAATGAAAAACTGTTTTTT. It translates to CASSPSGKADNEKLFF. Full variable domain (missing parts from reference TRBV18 and TRBJ1-4): NAGVMQNPRHLVRRRGQEARLRCSPMKGHSHVYWYRQLPEEGLKFMVYLQKENIIDESGMPKERFSAEFPKEGPSILRIQQVVRGDSAAYFCASSPSGKADNEKLFFGSGTQLSVL.

V gene TRBV7-3 combines with J gene TRBJ2-2, with 8 bases lining up with TRBD2. Germline CDR1 and CDR2: SGHTA and FQGTGA. CDR3 length: 17 amino acids. The trim removed 2 bases at V and 7 bases at J, leaving 12 bases unmatched. The CDR3 here is CASSLFSPGLVSGELFF. The CDR3 region has the DNA TGTGCCAGCAGCTTATTTAGCCCGGGACTAGTTAGCGGGGAGCTGTTTTTT.

V is TRBV10-3 and J is TRBJ2-5, with unresolved D. From germline, CDR1 is ENHRY and CDR2 SYGVKD. V was clipped by 8 bases and J by 2 bases, with 6 bases between them. The CDR3 runs 11 residues. In DNA form, the CDR3 reads TGTGCCATCGGAGATCAAGAGACCCAGTACTTC. Translating gives CAIGDQETQYF.